Each of the 4 T cell receptor beta chains below was sequenced from the same sample in a study of regulatory T cells in long-lasting Graves disease. Arm-PCR of CDR3 regions with iRepertoire HTBI primers generated TCR beta libraries. TCRdb re-called the multiplex PCR reads with MiXCR, one entry per CDR3 protein. Of roughly 430,000 distinct CDR3 sequences in the sample, around 23% are singletons; the top ten hold about 13%. The sample's time point: persistent/refractory GD, antithyroid drugs over 5 years with positive TRAb. RNA isolated from PBMCs was used to make the TCR library. Sequenced here: peripheral blood mononuclear cells (PBMCs), sampled when the disease was refractory, from a patient treated with antithyroid drugs. Source of these receptors: a female donor with Graves disease.

Comment on this clonotype: Mismatch with germline at one junction end may stem from a read error. This chain uses TRBV6-4 with TRBJ2-5; 11 nucleotides match TRBD2. The germline CDR1 and CDR2 sequences are MRHNA and SNTAGT. This CDR3 region has 12 residues. The CDR3 protein is CASWLAGGPRGF. CDR3 sequence (DNA): TGTGCCAGCTGGCTAGCGGGAGGCCCCCGTGGCTTC.

This clonotype was recorded many times. CDR3 nucleotide sequence: TGTGCCAGCAGTTGGGTAGCGGGAGAGACCCAGTACTTC. Translating gives CASSWVAGETQYF. This chain connects TRBV27 to TRBJ2-5; TRBD2 matches at 7 bases. The CDR3 runs 13 residues. Looked up from germline, CDR1 is MNHEY and CDR2 is SMNVEV (reference sequence). After removal of 4 bases from V and 4 bases from J, the junction contained 3 bases not matched to a gene.

Only a few counts were recorded for this clonotype. The chain combines TRBV6-2 or TRBV6-3 with TRBJ2-7; possibly TRBD1 for D (5 bases). The CDR3 loop spans 14 amino acids. Per the germline V gene, CDR1 is MNHEY and CDR2 is SVGEGT. Trimming stripped 5 bases from V and 1 base from J, with 12 bases between. Here the CDR3 DNA reads TGTGCCAGCAGTGTCAGGGCAACTTCCTACGAGCAGTACTTC. This sequence encodes CASSVRATSYEQYF.

There are many counts of this clonotype. The rearrangement links TRBV2 to TRBJ2-7; D unclear. This CDR3 is 12 amino acids long. CDR1 is SNHLY, CDR2 FYNNEI, per germline. V lost 5 bases and J 3 bases, leaving 8 bases between the germline ends. DNA of the CDR3: TGTGCCAGCAGTTGGTCATACTACGAGCAGTACTTC. This sequence encodes CASSWSYYEQYF.